Each of the 9 T cell receptor beta chains below was sequenced from the same sample in a study of shared clonotypes between healthy human individuals. Naive CD8 cells comprised CD45RO-negative, CCR7-positively selected cells, excluding terminally differentiated effector memory CD45RA+ cells. Data came from immunoSEQ multiplex PCR; TCRdb stores just in-frame clones and leaves some out. The sample holds more than 2 million clones, about 95% seen once. Sample: naive CD8+ T cells sorted from blood. The receptors here all came from a man between 18 and 35 years old in good health.

The chain couples TRBV19 to TRBJ2-7; no clear D. Germline V lookup: CDR1 LNHDA, CDR2 SQIVND (reference sequence). V lost 5 bases and J lost 1, with 9 bases in between. The CDR3 runs to 13 residues. CDR3 protein: CASSLSHSYEQYF. The CDR3 DNA reads as TGTGCCAGTAGTCTATCGCATTCCTACGAGCAGTACTTC.

The chain combines TRBV15 with TRBJ2-1, with TRBD1 identical over 7 bases. The CDR3 has 14 residues. Losses at the gene ends were 4 bases for V and 7 bases for J; bases not matched to a gene: 7. Germline CDR1 and CDR2: LNHNV and YYDKDF (reference sequence). The CDR3 loop reads CATSKGTDANEQFF. The CDR3, as DNA: TGTGCCACCAGCAAAGGGACAGATGCAAATGAGCAGTTCTTC. Supplemented by reference TRBV15 and TRBJ2-1, the full variable domain reads DAMVIQNPRYQVTQFGKPVTLSCSQTLNHNVMYWYQQKSSQAPKLLFHYYDKDFNNEADTPDNFQSRRPNTSFCFLDIRSPGLGDTAMYLCATSKGTDANEQFFGPGTRLTVL.

This chain uses TRBV6-5 with TRBJ2-5; D gene uncertain. Deletions cut 1 base from V and 5 bases from J, with 11 bases between. The CDR3 has 14 residues. Germline loops: CDR1 MNHEY, CDR2 SVGAGI. Written as DNA, the CDR3 is TGTGCCAGCAGTTACTTACCTGGGTGGGAGACCCAGTACTTC. This sequence encodes CASSYLPGWETQYF.

The chain is built from TRBV7-6 and TRBJ2-2; 8 bases agree with TRBD2. CDR3 length: 16 residues. The V gene end was trimmed by 5 bases and the J gene end by 4 bases; junction bases not matched to a gene: 9. The V gene's germline CDR1 is SGHVS and CDR2 FNYEAQ. CDR3 in DNA: TGTGCCAGCAGCAGACGAGCGGGAGCCGGCACCGGGGAGCTGTTTTTT. It specifies CASSRRAGAGTGELFF.

The chain recombines TRBV28 with TRBJ2-1, with TRBD2 identical over 7 bases. This CDR3 contains 18 residues. V was pared by 6 bases and J by 8 bases, with 22 bases of the junction left unmatched. In germline, CDR1 is MDHEN, CDR2 SYDVKM. CDR3: CASSSQLIISPGGDEQFF. The CDR3 DNA sequence: TGTGCCAGCAGCTCGCAGCTTATAATCTCCCCTGGGGGGGATGAGCAGTTCTTC.

The chain employs TRBV27 and TRBJ1-1, with 8 bases matching TRBD1. The CDR3 sequence is 13 residues long. J was trimmed by 6 bases and V by 2 bases; bases with no gene match: 2. Germline assignment: CDR1 MNHEY and CDR2 SMNVEV (reference sequence). The CDR3 nucleotides read TGTGCCAGCAGTTTACAGGGGGCTGCTGAAGCTTTCTTT. Amino acid sequence: CASSLQGAAEAFF.

CDR3 region: CASSGWDAGAVDEQFF. DNA for the CDR3: TGTGCCAGCAGCGGATGGGATGCGGGGGCGGTCGATGAGCAGTTCTTC. The chain employs TRBV5-8 and TRBJ2-1; D may be TRBD2 (7 bases). This CDR3 contains 16 residues. Germline V gene lookup returns CDR1 SGHTS and CDR2 YDEGEE. Deletions cut 4 bases from V and 8 bases from J, with 22 bases between.

The gene calls are TRBV10-2 and TRBJ2-7; D is possibly TRBD1 (5 bases). Germline lookup yields CDR1 WSHSY and CDR2 SAAADI. Trimming cost V 0 bases and J 4 bases, with 13 bases left between them. There are 15 residues in the CDR3. This chain's CDR3 is CASSESEGAWYEQYF. CDR3 nucleotides: TGCGCCAGCAGTGAGTCTGAAGGGGCATGGTACGAGCAGTACTTC.

The chain is built from TRBV19 and TRBJ1-2, with TRBD1 as a possible D gene (6 bases). CDR1 is LNHDA, CDR2 SQIVND, per germline (reference sequence). V was cut by 6 bases and J by 0 bases, with 11 bases left in between. This CDR3 is built from 14 residues. The CDR3 spells CASSKDSSNYGYTF. CDR3 nucleotide sequence: TGTGCCAGTAGCAAGGACAGTTCTAACTATGGCTACACCTTC. The full variable domain, in which reference TRBV19 and TRBJ1-2 provide the parts outside the CDR3, is DGGITQSPKYLFRKEGQNVTLSCEQNLNHDAMYWYRQDPGQGLRLIYYSQIVNDFQKGDIAEGYSVSREKKESFPLTVTSAQKNPTAFYLCASSKDSSNYGYTFGSGTRLTVV.